Following are 6 T cell receptor beta chains from one sample sequenced in a study of T cell clones after liver transplantation. Assay: immunoSEQ multiplex PCR; the TCRdb copy retains only in-frame clones and omits some. The sample records 50,000 or so clones, 65% to 80% being singletons. Sequencing was performed on CD4+ T cells from blood, taken approximately 52 months after liver transplant. These receptors were obtained from a human patient who received a liver transplant. Some of the T cells might come from the graft donor.

The chain's CDR3 is CASSLSGGDYNEQFF. In DNA form, the CDR3 reads TGTGCCAGCAGTCTAAGCGGGGGGGACTACAATGAGCAGTTCTTC. The gene calls are TRBV2 and TRBJ2-1, with TRBD2 identical over 10 bases. This CDR3 has 15 residues. V lost 5 bases, J lost 3 bases, and 4 bases stayed unmatched. The germline V gene has CDR1 SNHLY and CDR2 FYNNEI.

This rearrangement joins TRBV29-1 to TRBJ1-1; TRBD1 aligns across 7 bases. V shed 1 base and J 4 bases; nucleotides not matched to a gene: 12. This CDR3 spans 16 amino acids. CDR1 and CDR2 (germline): SQVTM, ANQGSEA. The DNA for the CDR3 is TGCAGCGTTGAAGGGCAGGCAGGGGCAGGGGGCACTGAAGCTTTCTTT. Protein product: CSVEGQAGAGGTEAFF. The full variable domain, its missing parts supplied by reference TRBV29-1 and TRBJ1-1, is SAVISQKPSRDICQRGTSLTIQCQVDSQVTMMFWYRQQPGQSLTLIATANQGSEATYESGFVIDKFPISRPNLTFSTLTVSNMSPEDSSIYLCSVEGQAGAGGTEAFFGQGTRLTVV.

This clone came up many times. The chain combines TRBV5-6 with TRBJ2-2, with 8 positions matching TRBD1. This CDR3 has 16 residues. Looked up from germline, CDR1 is SGHDT and CDR2 is YYEEEE. V shed 1 base, J shed 4 bases, and the junction held 6 bases outside the gene matches. The CDR3 coding sequence is TGTGCCAGCAGCTTGAAGGTCCAGGGGGCCACCGGGGAGCTGTTTTTT. The encoded protein is CASSLKVQGATGELFF.

The chain links TRBV2 to TRBJ2-6; TRBD2 matches at 14 bases. CDR3 size: 19 residues. After removal of 4 bases from V and 2 bases from J, the junction contained 7 bases not matched to a gene. CDR1 and CDR2 (germline): SNHLY, FYNNEI. In DNA, the CDR3 is TGTGCCAGCAGTGTACACGGACTAGCGGGGGGACCTGGGGCCAACGTCCTGACTTTC. Protein: CASSVHGLAGGPGANVLTF. Combining the CDR3 with reference TRBV2 and TRBJ2-6 gives the whole variable domain EPEVTQTPSHQVTQMGQEVILRCVPISNHLYFYWYRQILGQKVEFLVSFYNNEISEKSEIFDDQFSVERPDGSNFTLKIRSTKLEDSAMYFCASSVHGLAGGPGANVLTFGAGSRLTVL.

This clone was detected only a few times. V and J are TRBV7-6 and TRBJ2-7; D ambiguous. Per germline, CDR1 SGHVS and CDR2 FNYEAQ. The CDR3 is 14 amino acids. The V gene lost 8 bases and the J gene lost 0 bases, with 14 bases spanning the gap. The CDR3 DNA follows: TGTGCCAGCGCCAGAAGTCCGGGCTCCTACGAGCAGTACTTC. Protein sequence: CASARSPGSYEQYF.

The CDR3 reads CASSQEGQGVYNNSPLHF. In DNA form, the CDR3 reads TGTGCCAGCAGCCAAGAGGGACAGGGGGTCTATAATAATTCACCCCTCCACTTT. The chain employs TRBV4-2 and TRBJ1-6; 11 nucleotides line up with TRBD1. V gave up 0 bases and J gave up 5 bases; unmatched junction bases: 6. The CDR3 is 18 residues long. Germline V gene data show CDR1 as LGHNA and CDR2 as YNFKEQ.